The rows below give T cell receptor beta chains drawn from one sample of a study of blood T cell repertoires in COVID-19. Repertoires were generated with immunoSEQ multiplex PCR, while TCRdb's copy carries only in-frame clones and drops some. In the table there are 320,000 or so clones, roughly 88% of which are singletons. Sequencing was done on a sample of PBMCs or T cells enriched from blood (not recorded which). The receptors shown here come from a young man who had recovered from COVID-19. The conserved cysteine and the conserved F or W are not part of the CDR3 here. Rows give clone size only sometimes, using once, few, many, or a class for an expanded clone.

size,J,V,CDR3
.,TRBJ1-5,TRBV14,ASSPARIPYSNQPQH
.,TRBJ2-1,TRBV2,ASSAGGNEQF
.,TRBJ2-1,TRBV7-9,ASSSGLAGAYNEQF
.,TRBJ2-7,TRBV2,ASSEGRGAGMGYEQY
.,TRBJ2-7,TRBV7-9,ASSPRDRGLSEQY
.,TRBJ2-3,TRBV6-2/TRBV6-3,ASSRSRGTDDGTQY
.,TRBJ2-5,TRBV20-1,SVKRVETQY
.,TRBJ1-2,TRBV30,AWRAPGTAYGYT
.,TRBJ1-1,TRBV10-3,AIRNRDRNTEAF
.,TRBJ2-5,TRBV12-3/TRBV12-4,ASSPPEQETQY
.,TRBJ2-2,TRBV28,ASSFPSTGTYHTGELF
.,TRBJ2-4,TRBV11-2,ASSLQGAKNIQY
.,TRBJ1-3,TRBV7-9,ASSLPGGRGNTIY
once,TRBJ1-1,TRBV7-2,ASSLSRGSTEAF
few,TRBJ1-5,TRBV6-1,ASSESGQPQH
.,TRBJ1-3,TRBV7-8,ASSPRDRGSSGNTIY
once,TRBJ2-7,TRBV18,ASSLTGKYEQY
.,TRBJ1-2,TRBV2,ASSEGGRGDDGYT
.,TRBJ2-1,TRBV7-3,ASSLAGGPVINEQF
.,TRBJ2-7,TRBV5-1,ASRPGTGYEQY
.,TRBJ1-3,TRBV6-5,ASREDRANGNTIY
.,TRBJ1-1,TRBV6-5,ASSYSIGSGTEAF
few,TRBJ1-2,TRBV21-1,ASSGSAGTGANYGYT
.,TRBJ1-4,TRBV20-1,SASMGGLEKLF
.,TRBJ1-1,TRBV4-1,ASSQGGTGPINTEAF
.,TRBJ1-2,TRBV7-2,ASSLEIQIYGYT
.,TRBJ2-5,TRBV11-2,ASSLDQGAGETQY
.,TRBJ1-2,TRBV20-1,SASGDSGFLGYST
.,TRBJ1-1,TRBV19,ASSWDRQLRTEAF
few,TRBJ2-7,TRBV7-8,ASSLEVRGHEQY
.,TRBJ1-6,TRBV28,ASSTGQGISPLH